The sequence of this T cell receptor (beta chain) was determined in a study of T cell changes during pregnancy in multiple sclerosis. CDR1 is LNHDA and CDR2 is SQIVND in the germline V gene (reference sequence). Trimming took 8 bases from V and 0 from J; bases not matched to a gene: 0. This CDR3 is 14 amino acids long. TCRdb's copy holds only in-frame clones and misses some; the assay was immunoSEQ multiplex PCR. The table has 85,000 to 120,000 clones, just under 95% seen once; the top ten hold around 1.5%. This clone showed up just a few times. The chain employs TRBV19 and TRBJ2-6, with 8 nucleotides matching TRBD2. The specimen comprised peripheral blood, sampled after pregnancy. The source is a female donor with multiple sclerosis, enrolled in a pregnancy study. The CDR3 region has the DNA TGTGCCAGTGCGGGGGGCTCTGGGGCCAACGTCCTGACTTTC. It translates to CASAGGSGANVLTF.